This TCR beta chain was retrieved from a study of blood T cell repertoires in COVID-19. Repertoires were generated with immunoSEQ multiplex PCR, while TCRdb's copy carries only in-frame clones and drops some. The data contain hundreds of thousands of clones, 70% to 90% of them singletons. V gave up 7 bases and J gave up 0 bases, with 8 bases separating them. Germline assignment: CDR1 SNHLY and CDR2 FYNNEI. The CDR3 is 13 amino acids. The sequencing sample was made of peripheral blood. The chain is built from TRBV2 and TRBJ2-3; D is ambiguous. The sequence came from a woman in her sixties or seventies with COVID-19, enrolled during active disease. CDR3 nucleotide sequence: TGTGCCAGCACTCGTTCTAGCACAGATACGCAGTATTTT. This gives the protein CASTRSSTDTQYF. Looking up the rest from reference TRBV2 and TRBJ2-3 gives the full variable domain: EPEVTQTPSHQVTQMGQEVILRCVPISNHLYFYWYRQILGQKVEFLVSFYNNEISEKSEIFDDQFSVERPDGSNFTLKIRSTKLEDSAMYFCASTRSSTDTQYFGPGTRLTVL.